This TCR beta chain stems from a study of circulating and synovial CD4+ cells in juvenile arthritis. Only in-frame clones appear in the TCRdb table, and some are missing; sequencing was by immunoSEQ multiplex PCR. The data show about 32,000 clones, with just over 90% seen just once and 2.5% to 3% held by the top ten. V trimming: 3 bases; J trimming: 3 bases; junction bases outside the gene matches: 10. This CDR3 contains 16 residues. In germline, CDR1 is MNHEY, CDR2 SMNVEV (reference sequence). The TCR comes from a human donor with juvenile idiopathic arthritis. The specimen sequenced was CD4+ T cells from blood. The V call is TRBV27, the J call TRBJ2-5, with 7 bases aligning to TRBD2. The CDR3 here is CASSFSLAGLKETQYF. The CDR3 DNA reads TGTGCCAGCAGTTTCTCCTTAGCGGGCCTCAAAGAGACCCAGTACTTC.